This TCR beta chain was recorded in a study of T cell responses to AZD1222 COVID-19 vaccine (dated by TCRdb to about 2021). About the study as a whole: Because spike-specific TCR depth and breadth did not differ between the two schedules, AZD1222 recipients who got a second dose at roughly 4 weeks were pooled with those who got a second dose at roughly 12 weeks. A total of about 230 trial participants underwent TCR sequencing, of whom 207 received two doses of AZD1222 and about 25 received two doses of the MenACWY control vaccine. Trial participants were enrolled into age subgroups of 18-55, 56-69 and 70-plus years, which contained around 140, 26 and 57 TCR-sequenced participants, respectively. Here is what the overall study found, with its caveats: CD4 TCRs associated with the vaccine covered the entire spike protein, and the dominant responses were in regions 160-218 and 743-854. Participants were mostly white British, with more females than males. The authors suggested clonal diversity may have been underestimated. Conclusions about previously exposed vaccinees were limited because only a handful of AZD1222 recipients were SARS-CoV-2 seropositive at baseline. The 56-69-year group was small, and its depth increase did not reach significance, likely because of low power. Nearly half of unique spike-specific TCRs reportedly recognized epitopes outside regions mutated in the B.1.351 and B.1.1.7 variants. After two AZD1222 doses, both the breadth and the depth of spike-specific TCRs were significantly higher than at day 0 and than in MenACWY recipients. Because no day 14 peak-response samples were available, repertoires were characterized only after the peak T cell response.

The time point label for this specimen denotes: baseline before first vaccination. Vaccinee samples were obtained from the UK trials COV001 and COV002, which included a single-blind randomized controlled phase 2/3 trial of AZD1222 (ChAdOx1 nCoV-19) in healthy adults. Trial participant PBMC samples were collected at day 0 and day 28 after the second dose for TCRbeta chain sequencing. The CDR3 regions of human TCRbeta chains were subjected to immunosequencing. On the authors' methods: TCRs in the repertoires were compared against a reference library of SARS-CoV-2-specific TCRs that had been generated with the MIRA antigen-specificity platform. Breadth was defined as the fraction of unique TCRs that were SARS-CoV-2-associated, and depth was defined as the fraction of total T cells that were SARS-CoV-2-associated. Using the MIRA data, each spike-specific TCR was mapped to the spike region that the TCR reacts to and placed in a CD4 or CD8 class. Log10-transformed breadth and depth values were compared by one-way ANOVA with Sidak's multiple comparisons tests. TCRdb took this table from immuneACCESS and kept in-frame rearrangements with V and J called. Such tables lack part of the clones; where checked against another copy, unresolved V genes explain under half of the gap, and the rest is unexplained. That table gives V, J and clone size, and the DNA gave D and trimming. In this sample the table shows some 130,000 clones, roughly 88% of which occur a single time. Under 2% of the sample comes from the top ten.

The CDR3 measures 13 amino acids from cysteine to phenylalanine. Only the CDR3 portion is preserved as DNA: 39 bases, with reading frame beginning at the first base. Reading the germline V gene (reference sequence) gives CDR1 SSHAT and CDR2 FNYEAQ. Turning to this clone: What antigen it recognizes has not been identified. Sequence at one end of the junction differs from germline and may be a read error.

The sample consisted of peripheral blood, taken on day 0 of AZD1222 vaccination. The receptor's source is an adult in good health. The chain is assembled from TRBV7-7 and TRBJ2-2; 6 matching bases give a weak D call of TRBD2. The base sequence is TGTGCTAGCAGCCGCGGGACCACCGGGGAGCTGTTTTTT. The translation is CASSRGTTGELFF.